The 6 T cell receptor beta chains reported below all come from one sample, sequenced in a study of PD-L1 blockade in urothelial cancer. Some clones are missing from TCRdb's copy, which holds only in-frame ones; the method was immunoSEQ multiplex PCR. This sample has tens of thousands of clones, with about 85% found just once. As to time point: pretreatment peripheral blood. Material: PBMCs, obtained around atezolizumab (anti-PD-L1) treatment. These receptors originate from a man aged 55 to 70 with urothelial cancer.

CDR3 in amino acids: CASSEGHRRNEQFF. CDR3 in DNA: TGTGCCAGCAGTGAGGGACACCGTAGGAATGAGCAGTTCTTC. V and J are TRBV6-1 and TRBJ2-1, with D maybe TRBD1 (6 bases). The germline gives CDR1 MNHNS, CDR2 SASEGT. The CDR3 runs to 14 residues. The V end lost 3 bases, the J end lost 7 bases, and 13 bases lay between the germline ends.

A single count supports this clone. The chain joins TRBV30 to TRBJ1-2, with D uncertain. V was shortened by 0 bases and J by 3 bases, with 11 bases between the two germline ends. From germline, CDR1 is GTSNPN and CDR2 SVGIG (reference sequence). The CDR3 loop spans 14 amino acids. The CDR3 DNA follows: TGTGCCTGGAGTGTACAGAACAACTACTATGGCTACACCTTC. Translated: CAWSVQNNYYGYTF.

This chain uses TRBV30 with TRBJ2-1; TRBD2 matches 13 bases. This CDR3 spans 16 amino acids. Germline values: CDR1 GTSNPN, CDR2 SVGIG (reference sequence). The V segment lost 0 bases and the J segment 9 bases; nucleotides outside the gene matches: 8. The CDR3 protein is CAWSVSGTSGDGEQFF. For the CDR3, the DNA is TGTGCCTGGAGTGTGAGCGGGACTAGCGGGGACGGTGAGCAGTTCTTC.

The V gene is TRBV4-3, the J gene TRBJ2-1; tentatively, D is TRBD1 (6 bases). V was trimmed by 0 bases and J by 11 bases, leaving 14 bases between them. Germline V gives CDR1 LGHNA, CDR2 YSLEER. The CDR3 spans 14 residues. As DNA, the CDR3 is TGCGCCAGCAGCCAAGATCCTAAAACAGGGAAGCAGTTCTTC. Translation gives CASSQDPKTGKQFF.

This chain uses TRBV20-1 with TRBJ2-7; D is uncertain. The CDR3 consists of 11 residues. Trimming took 6 bases from V and 5 from J, leaving 11 bases between them. The germline CDR1 and CDR2 sequences are DFQATT and SNEGSKA (reference sequence). For the CDR3, the DNA is TGCAGTGCCCTAAATCCCCACGAGCAGTACTTC. Its translation is CSALNPHEQYF.

The chain joins TRBV29-1 to TRBJ1-1; TRBD1 matches 9 bases. The germline V gene has CDR1 SQVTM and CDR2 ANQGSEA. The junction had 4 bases not matched to a gene; V was cut back by 7 bases and J by 1 base. CDR3 length: 13 residues. This CDR3 reads CSGNRGQNTEAFF. The CDR3 DNA sequence: TGCAGCGGTAACAGGGGGCAGAACACTGAAGCTTTCTTT.